These 24 T cell receptor beta chains were sequenced from one sample in a study of cytomegalovirus exposure and HLA in healthy donors. Vbeta (60) and Jbeta (13) primers were used in the PCR. The repertoire was sequenced with immunoSEQ multiplex PCR; TCRdb's copy has only in-frame clones and lacks some. Of some 130,000 clones listed, 79% were seen once; the top ten hold 6.5% to 7%. The sequencing input was PBMCs. All receptors come from a man aged 35 to 55 in good health and CMV-seropositive.

The rearrangement joins TRBV9 to TRBJ2-7, with a tentative D call TRBD1 (8 bases). Germline CDR1 and CDR2: SGDLS and YYNGEE. The CDR3 runs to 13 residues. Trimming stripped 3 bases from V and 7 bases from J, with 14 bases between. The CDR3 DNA follows: TGTGCCAGCAGCGCAGGACAGGGAGGGGAGCAGTACTTC. Its translation is CASSAGQGGEQYF. The entire variable domain, with the rest obtained from reference TRBV9 and TRBJ2-7, is as follows: DSGVTQTPKHLITATGQRVTLRCSPRSGDLSVYWYQQSLDQGLQFLIQYYNGEERAKGNILERFSAQQFPDLHSELNLSSLELGDSALYFCASSAGQGGEQYFGPGTRLTVT.

The chain joins TRBV19 to TRBJ1-5, with TRBD1 matching over 7 bases. The CDR3 covers 18 residues. The germline V gene encodes CDR1 LNHDA and CDR2 SQIVND (reference sequence). V lost 4 bases to trimming and J lost 0 bases; unmatched junction nucleotides: 12. CDR3 DNA: TGTGCCAGTAGTACCTTTCGGACAGGCACATATAGCAATCAGCCCCAGCATTTT. Its protein product is CASSTFRTGTYSNQPQHF.

The V gene is TRBV11-3, the J gene TRBJ2-1, with 11 bases fitting TRBD2. CDR3 length equals 18 residues. The trim removed 1 base at V and 5 bases at J, leaving 10 bases unmatched. Germline V gives CDR1 SGHNT, CDR2 YENEEA. CDR3 DNA: TGTGCCAGCAGCTTAGGCCTAGCGGGAGGCGGGGGGAACAATGAGCAGTTCTTC. Amino acids: CASSLGLAGGGGNNEQFF. Full variable domain (outside the CDR3, taken from reference TRBV11-3 and TRBJ2-1): EAGVVQSPRYKIIEKKQPVAFWCNPISGHNTLYWYLQNLGQGPELLIRYENEEAVDDSQLPKDRFSAERLKGVDSTLKIQPAELGDSAVYLCASSLGLAGGGGNNEQFFGPGTRLTVL.

The genes are TRBV5-5 and TRBJ1-3; D may be TRBD1 (6 bases). The CDR3 spans 14 residues. Germline CDR1 is SGHKS and CDR2 is YYEKEE (reference sequence). V was shortened by 2 bases and J by 4 bases, with 10 bases between the two germline ends. The CDR3 reads CASSLQGTGNTIYF. The CDR3, as DNA: TGTGCCAGCAGCTTACAGGGAACAGGAAACACCATATATTTT. Combining the CDR3 with reference TRBV5-5 and TRBJ1-3 gives the whole variable domain DAGVTQSPTHLIKTRGQQVTLRCSPISGHKSVSWYQQVLGQGPQFIFQYYEKEERGRGNFPDRFSARQFPNYSSELNVNALLLGDSALYLCASSLQGTGNTIYFGEGSWLTVV.

CDR3 residues: CASSPTVMNTEAFF. The DNA for the CDR3 is TGTGCCAGCTCACCGACAGTCATGAACACTGAAGCTTTCTTT. The rearrangement links TRBV18 to TRBJ1-1; D perhaps matches TRBD1 (5 bases). V was clipped by 3 bases and J by 0 bases, with 8 bases between them. This CDR3 region has 14 residues. CDR1 and CDR2 (germline): KGHSH, LQKENI.

The chain couples TRBV5-1 to TRBJ2-7; D not resolved. The CDR3 contains 14 residues. V lost 0 bases, J lost 2 bases, and 9 bases lay in between. Germline V gene sequence: CDR1 SGHRS, CDR2 YFSETQ. The CDR3 DNA sequence: TGCGCCAGCAGCTTGGGTCTAGATACCTACGAGCAGTACTTC. Translated: CASSLGLDTYEQYF.

The rearrangement joins TRBV6-1 to TRBJ1-3; 9 nucleotides match TRBD1. The germline V gene encodes CDR1 MNHNS and CDR2 SASEGT. The V segment lost 2 bases and the J segment 2 bases; nucleotides outside the gene matches: 19. CDR3 length: 21 amino acids. The CDR3, as DNA: TGTGCCAGCAGTGAAAGGTGGAGAGGTGTGGGACAGGGAATACCTGGAAACACCATATATTTT. It translates to CASSERWRGVGQGIPGNTIYF.

This clone was counted once. The J gene is TRBJ2-5, the V gene TRBV5-1; 9 bases align to TRBD1. The germline V gene has CDR1 SGHRS and CDR2 YFSETQ. The CDR3 loop spans 13 amino acids. The J segment lost 5 bases and the V segment lost 6 bases, leaving 5 bases of the junction unmatched. CDR3 DNA: TGCGCCAGCATCCCGACAGGGGGGGAGACCCAGTACTTC. It yields the protein CASIPTGGETQYF.

This clone occurred a few times. The rearrangement links TRBV6-6 to TRBJ1-2; TRBD1 matches 7 bases. Germline values: CDR1 MNHNY, CDR2 SVGAGI (reference sequence). V was pared by 4 bases and J by 2 bases, with 7 bases of the junction left unmatched. CDR3 length: 15 amino acids. CDR3 nucleotide sequence: TGTGCCAGCAGTTCTCCGGGACAGCCAAACTATGGCTACACCTTC. Protein product: CASSSPGQPNYGYTF.

The rearrangement uses TRBV19 and TRBJ1-1; no clear D. The CDR3 consists of 15 residues. V was cut by 5 bases and J by 0 bases, with 13 bases left in between. Germline CDR1 and CDR2: LNHDA and SQIVND (reference sequence). The CDR3 reads CASSVPGSVNTEAFF. CDR3 nucleotides: TGTGCCAGTAGTGTGCCGGGTAGTGTGAACACTGAAGCTTTCTTT.

The V call is TRBV28, the J call TRBJ1-5; TRBD1 agrees at 8 bases. Trimming cost V 5 bases and J 9 bases; bases outside gene matches: 3. CDR3 size: 12 residues. Germline lookup yields CDR1 MDHEN and CDR2 SYDVKM. This chain's CDR3 is CASSGQGLPQHF. CDR3 coding DNA: TGTGCCAGCAGTGGACAGGGTTTGCCCCAGCATTTT.

V usage is TRBV5-4 and J usage is TRBJ2-7, with 9 bases fitting TRBD2. Unmatched junction bases numbered 10, after V lost 0 bases and J lost 6 bases. The length of the CDR3 is 16 residues. Germline CDR1 and CDR2: SGHNT and YYREEE (reference sequence). The CDR3: CASSLDTSGRIFEQYF. The CDR3 DNA reads TGTGCCAGCAGCTTGGATACGAGCGGGAGGATCTTCGAGCAGTACTTC. Based on the CDR3 plus reference TRBV5-4 and TRBJ2-7, the full variable domain is ETGVTQSPTHLIKTRGQQVTLRCSSQSGHNTVSWYQQALGQGPQFIFQYYREEENGRGNFPPRFSGLQFPNYSSELNVNALELDDSALYLCASSLDTSGRIFEQYFGPGTRLTVT.

The chain recombines TRBV6-5 with TRBJ2-5; 7 nucleotides align to TRBD2. V was clipped by 3 bases and J by 11 bases; unmatched bases: 12. This CDR3 is built from 14 residues. CDR1 is MNHEY and CDR2 is SVGAGI in the germline V gene. The CDR3 sequence is CASSYERGAREQYF. In DNA, the CDR3 is TGTGCCAGCAGTTATGAGCGGGGAGCAAGGGAGCAGTACTTC.

This rearrangement joins TRBV5-1 to TRBJ2-7, with no clear D. Germline loops: CDR1 SGHRS, CDR2 YFSETQ. The CDR3 has 14 amino acids. Trimming shortened V by 0 bases and J by 2 bases, and 9 bases separated the two germline ends. In DNA, the CDR3 is TGCGCCAGCAGCTTGGCACTGTCGACCTACGAGCAGTACTTC. It codes for CASSLALSTYEQYF.

The chain employs TRBV5-8 and TRBJ1-4; 10 bases are a match to TRBD1. The CDR3 totals 16 residues. Losses at the gene ends were 1 base for V and 2 bases for J; bases not matched to a gene: 2. Per the germline V gene, CDR1 is SGHTS and CDR2 is YDEGEE. The CDR3 region has the DNA TGTGCCAGCAGCTTGATGACAGGGGGCACTAATGAAAAACTGTTTTTT. Amino acids: CASSLMTGGTNEKLFF. The variable domain in full, completed from reference TRBV5-8 and TRBJ1-4, reads EAGVTQSPTHLIKTRGQQATLRCSPISGHTSVYWYQQALGLGLQFLLWYDEGEERNRGNFPPRFSGRQFPNYSSELNVNALELEDSALYLCASSLMTGGTNEKLFFGSGTQLSVL.

The CDR3 coding sequence is TGTGCCAGCAGCTTAGCGCCCTGGGGGGTATTGAACACTGAAGCTTTCTTT. It translates to CASSLAPWGVLNTEAFF. The chain combines TRBV7-2 with TRBJ1-1; maybe TRBD1 (5 bases). V gave up 0 bases and J gave up 0 bases, with 14 bases separating them. This CDR3 contains 17 residues. CDR1 is SGHTA, CDR2 FQGNSA, per germline.

The V gene is TRBV25-1, the J gene TRBJ2-7; D is possibly TRBD1 (5 bases). CDR3 size: 14 residues. The V gene lost 4 bases and the J gene lost 3 bases, with 13 bases spanning the gap. Germline V gene sequence: CDR1 MGHDK, CDR2 SYGVNS. The CDR3 region has the DNA TGTGCCAGCAGTGGGGGCCCAGGCCTCTACGAGCAGTACTTC. This sequence encodes CASSGGPGLYEQYF.

This clone occurred a few times. The chain links TRBV10-2 to TRBJ2-7, with 13 bases aligning to TRBD2. Unmatched junction bases numbered 7, after V lost 6 bases and J lost 2 bases. The CDR3 has 16 amino acids. In germline, CDR1 is WSHSY, CDR2 SAAADI. CDR3 loop: CASSAGLAGVAYEQYF. The DNA of the CDR3 is TGCGCCAGCAGCGCTGGACTAGCGGGAGTGGCCTACGAGCAGTACTTC.

This clone was seen a few times. The V gene is TRBV6-5, the J gene TRBJ2-3; possibly TRBD2 for D (6 bases). This CDR3 spans 13 amino acids. With 7 bases removed from V and 5 bases from J, the gap between germline ends came to 13 bases. CDR1 MNHEY and CDR2 SVGAGI come from the germline V gene. CDR3 sequence reads: CASTTSGGDTQYF. The DNA for the CDR3 is TGTGCCAGCACCACATCCGGGGGAGATACGCAGTATTTT.

This rearrangement joins TRBV6-5 to TRBJ2-3; TRBD2 matches at 7 bases. This CDR3 spans 13 amino acids. V gave up 6 bases and J gave up 6 bases; unmatched junction bases: 6. Per germline, CDR1 MNHEY and CDR2 SVGAGI. In DNA form, the CDR3 reads TGTGCCAGCAGCCGCAGGGACTACGATACGCAGTATTTT. Protein product: CASSRRDYDTQYF.

This chain links TRBV7-2 with TRBJ2-7; 9 bases are a match to TRBD1. The V segment lost 4 bases and the J segment 0 bases; nucleotides outside the gene matches: 7. The CDR3 has 16 amino acids. CDR1 is SGHTA and CDR2 is FQGNSA in the germline V gene. DNA for the CDR3: TGTGCCAGCAGCTCGAGCGGGACAGGGCTCTCCTACGAGCAGTACTTC. This codes for CASSSSGTGLSYEQYF.

The chain is built from TRBV10-1 and TRBJ2-3, with a possible D match to TRBD2 (6 bases). CDR1 and CDR2 from the germline V gene are WNHNN and SYGVQD (reference sequence). The length of the CDR3 is 15 residues. The V end was cut by 4 bases, the J end by 2 bases, with 13 bases between. CDR3 bases: TGCGCCAGCAGTGTTCGGGGGACCTTCACAGATACGCAGTATTTT. Residues: CASSVRGTFTDTQYF.

The chain recombines TRBV2 with TRBJ1-4; a possible D gene is TRBD1 (5 bases). Germline assignment: CDR1 SNHLY and CDR2 FYNNEI. This CDR3 has 14 residues. V was clipped by 4 bases and J by 2 bases, with 8 bases between them. The CDR3, as DNA: TGTGCCAGCAGTGTTGGGGCCACTAATGAAAAACTGTTTTTT. Translation gives CASSVGATNEKLFF.

J is TRBJ1-2 and V is TRBV6-1, with D maybe TRBD1 (6 bases). This CDR3 region has 18 residues. V lost 1 base to trimming and J lost 5 bases, with 23 bases between them. CDR1 MNHNS and CDR2 SASEGT come from the germline V gene. CDR3 sequence: CASSEDLGAMAIGYGYTF. The CDR3 DNA is TGTGCCAGCAGTGAAGATTTGGGGGCCATGGCTATAGGGTATGGCTACACCTTC.